Included here is one T cell receptor beta chain sequence, with context. Antigen unknown. The PCR was carried out with 60 Vbeta primers and 13 Jbeta primers. Here immunoSEQ multiplex PCR was the method, and the copy in TCRdb shows in-frame clones only, minus some. The sample shows approximately 130,000 clones, 65% to 85% of them seen only once. The germline gives CDR1 MDHEN, CDR2 SYDVKM. V lost 5 bases and J lost 7, with 12 bases in between. This CDR3 has 13 amino acids. This record comes from a study of cytomegalovirus exposure and HLA in healthy donors. Study outcomes and limitations: In a later analysis, several top co-occurrence clusters appeared linked to parvovirus B19, influenza, CMV and Epstein-Barr virus.

The rearrangement joins TRBV28 to TRBJ1-5; D unclear. Sequencing used PBMCs. This clonotype originated in a man aged 50-60 years in good health and CMV-seronegative. CDR3 bases: TGTGCCAGCAGTATAGAGGTCTGGCAGCCCCAGCATTTT. Translated: CASSIEVWQPQHF.